This entry lists 14 T cell receptor beta chains sequenced from one sample in a study of blood T cell repertoires in COVID-19. The method was immunoSEQ multiplex PCR; TCRdb's version includes in-frame clones alone and lacks a portion of them. The data contain around 300,000 clones, 70% to 90% of them singletons. Input material: peripheral blood. Every receptor here comes from a woman aged 70-85 years with COVID-19, enrolled during active disease.

V and J are TRBV5-1 and TRBJ1-3; D gene ambiguous. CDR3 length: 14 amino acids. Germline CDR1 SGHRS, CDR2 YFSETQ. Trimming pared 4 bases from V and 0 bases from J, leaving 8 bases between. The CDR3 loop reads CASSPGDSGNTIYF. In DNA, the CDR3 is TGCGCCAGCAGCCCCGGGGACTCTGGAAACACCATATATTTT.

The CDR3 nucleotides are TGTGCCAGTAGTATAGTTGGGACAGCGAACACTGAAGCTTTCTTT. As protein: CASSIVGTANTEAFF. V and J are TRBV19 and TRBJ1-1, with 7 bases that match TRBD1. The V segment lost 1 base and the J segment 1 base; nucleotides outside the gene matches: 3. From germline, CDR1 is LNHDA and CDR2 SQIVND (reference sequence). The CDR3 runs to 15 residues.

The chain combines TRBV18 with TRBJ2-7, with 7 bases matching TRBD1. J gave up 3 bases and V 6 bases, and 5 bases lay outside the gene matches. The germline gives CDR1 KGHSH, CDR2 LQKENI. The CDR3 runs to 13 residues. For the CDR3, the DNA is TGTGCCAGCTCGCGACAGGGTTACTACGAGCAGTACTTC. Translating it yields CASSRQGYYEQYF.

The rearrangement links TRBV7-9 to TRBJ2-1; 9 bases line up with TRBD2. After removal of 6 bases from V and 4 bases from J, the junction contained 7 bases not matched to a gene. Germline V gives CDR1 SEHNR, CDR2 FQNEAQ (reference sequence). This CDR3 is built from 15 residues. The CDR3 reads CASSIAGGPYNEQFF. In DNA form, the CDR3 reads TGTGCCAGCAGTATCGCGGGGGGGCCGTACAATGAGCAGTTCTTC.

The chain uses TRBV5-6 and TRBJ1-4; TRBD1 matches 10 bases. The trim removed 1 base at V and 4 bases at J, leaving 1 base unmatched. The CDR3 runs 15 residues. The germline V gene has CDR1 SGHDT and CDR2 YYEEEE. The CDR3 reads CASSLWTGGNEKLFF. The DNA of the CDR3 is TGTGCCAGCAGCTTGTGGACAGGGGGTAATGAAAAACTGTTTTTT.

This chain links TRBV5-1 with TRBJ2-3; 9 bases fit TRBD2. V dropped 1 base and J dropped 2; count of bases not matched to a gene: 5. The germline V gene encodes CDR1 SGHRS and CDR2 YFSETQ. The CDR3 contains 16 residues. The CDR3 region is CASSLFAGGHTDTQYF. Here the CDR3 DNA reads TGCGCCAGCAGCTTGTTCGCGGGGGGGCACACAGATACGCAGTATTTT.

V gene TRBV7-9 combines with J gene TRBJ1-2; a possible D gene is TRBD1 (5 bases). Between the trimmed V and J ends, which lost 4 bases and 7 bases, there was a span of 13 bases. The V gene's germline CDR1 is SEHNR and CDR2 FQNEAQ (reference sequence). CDR3 length: 13 amino acids. This CDR3 reads CASSSQQGTGYTF. CDR3 coding DNA: TGTGCCAGCAGCTCCCAGCAGGGTACTGGCTACACCTTC. Together with reference TRBV7-9 and TRBJ1-2, the CDR3 gives the full variable domain: DTGVSQNPRHKITKRGQNVTFRCDPISEHNRLYWYRQTLGQGPEFLTYFQNEAQLEKSRLLSDRFSAERPKGSFSTLEIQRTEQGDSAMYLCASSSQQGTGYTFGSGTRLTVV.

The genes are TRBV7-2 and TRBJ2-7; D is perhaps TRBD1 (6 bases). V was shortened by 5 bases and J by 6 bases, with 11 bases between the two germline ends. This CDR3 spans 12 amino acids. CDR1 and CDR2 from the germline V gene are SGHTA and FQGNSA. CDR3 DNA sequence: TGTGCCAGCAGCACTGACAGGCGCGAGCAGTACTTC. Its translation: CASSTDRREQYF.

This sequence joins TRBV4-1 and TRBJ2-2; TRBD2 might be the D (7 bases). The CDR3 contains 16 residues. The germline V and J ends were trimmed by 6 bases and 0 bases, with 14 bases remaining between them. CDR1 is MGHRA and CDR2 is YSYEKL in the germline V gene. CDR3 in amino acids: CASRAEGGANTGELFF. CDR3 DNA sequence: TGCGCCAGCAGAGCGGAAGGGGGGGCGAACACCGGGGAGCTGTTTTTT.

This clone has just a few counts. The rearrangement joins TRBV6-7 to TRBJ2-7; 9 bases fit TRBD1. TRBV6-7 is annotated as an ORF whose role is uncertain. The CDR3 consists of 19 residues. The V segment lost 7 bases and the J segment 5 bases; nucleotides outside the gene matches: 24. The CDR3 bases are TGTGCCAGCACGTTGCCGGGGTACAGGGGGCCCTCCGTCCTGAACGAGCAGTACTTC. Protein product: CASTLPGYRGPSVLNEQYF.

The chain uses TRBV7-9 and TRBJ2-1; TRBD2 matches at 8 bases. The germline gives CDR1 SEHNR, CDR2 FQNEAQ (reference sequence). The V segment lost 6 bases and the J segment 10 bases; nucleotides outside the gene matches: 17. The CDR3 is 16 amino acids. The CDR3 region has the DNA TGTGCCAGCAGTCCACAAGGACTAGCCGGCACGATAGAGCAGTTCTTC. It translates to CASSPQGLAGTIEQFF.

The chain combines TRBV10-3 with TRBJ1-1, with TRBD1 as a possible D gene (6 bases). V was clipped by 2 bases and J by 1 base, with 14 bases between them. This CDR3 is built from 16 residues. Germline V gives CDR1 ENHRY, CDR2 SYGVKD. This CDR3 is CAISETTQGRNTEAFF. Here the CDR3 DNA reads TGTGCCATCAGTGAGACTACACAGGGACGGAACACTGAAGCTTTCTTT.

The V gene is TRBV7-6, the J gene TRBJ2-3; TRBD2 aligns across 9 bases. The germline V gene encodes CDR1 SGHVS and CDR2 FNYEAQ. The CDR3 consists of 15 residues. J lost 2 bases, V lost 2 bases, and 2 bases had no gene match. The CDR3 nucleotides are TGTGCCAGCAGCTTATTAGCGGGGGCCACAGATACGCAGTATTTT. Its protein product is CASSLLAGATDTQYF.

The V gene is TRBV28, the J gene TRBJ1-2; 10 bases are shared with TRBD1. The germline V gene encodes CDR1 MDHEN and CDR2 SYDVKM. Trimming cost V 5 bases and J 7 bases; bases outside gene matches: 10. The CDR3 runs to 15 residues. The CDR3: CASSPGTGVRGGYTF. CDR3 bases: TGTGCCAGCAGTCCGGGGACAGGGGTACGAGGTGGCTACACCTTC.